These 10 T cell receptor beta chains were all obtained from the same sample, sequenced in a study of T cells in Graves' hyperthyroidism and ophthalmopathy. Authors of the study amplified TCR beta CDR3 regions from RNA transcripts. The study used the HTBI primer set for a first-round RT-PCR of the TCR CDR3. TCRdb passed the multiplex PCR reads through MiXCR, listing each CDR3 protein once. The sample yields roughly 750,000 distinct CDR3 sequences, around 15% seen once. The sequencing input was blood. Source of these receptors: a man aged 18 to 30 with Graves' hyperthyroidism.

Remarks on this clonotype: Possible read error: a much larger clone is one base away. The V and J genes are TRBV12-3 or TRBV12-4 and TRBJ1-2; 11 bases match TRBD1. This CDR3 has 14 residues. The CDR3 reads CASSPWTGGDGYSF. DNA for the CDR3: TGTGCCAGCAGTCCGTGGACAGGGGGCGATGGCTACAGCTTC.

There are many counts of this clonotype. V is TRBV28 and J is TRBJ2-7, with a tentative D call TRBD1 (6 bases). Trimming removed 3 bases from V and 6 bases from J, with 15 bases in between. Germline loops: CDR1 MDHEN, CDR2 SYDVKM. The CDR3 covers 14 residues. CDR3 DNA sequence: TGTGCCAGCAGTTTCACCACAGGGTGGGCCGAGCAGTACTTC. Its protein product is CASSFTTGWAEQYF.

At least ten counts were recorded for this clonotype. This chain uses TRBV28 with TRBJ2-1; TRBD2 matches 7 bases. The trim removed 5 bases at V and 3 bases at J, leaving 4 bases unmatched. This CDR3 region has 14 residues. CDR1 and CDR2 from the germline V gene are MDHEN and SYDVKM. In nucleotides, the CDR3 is TGTGCCAGCAGTACGGGAGGCCGCTACAATGAGCAGTTCTTC. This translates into CASSTGGRYNEQFF.

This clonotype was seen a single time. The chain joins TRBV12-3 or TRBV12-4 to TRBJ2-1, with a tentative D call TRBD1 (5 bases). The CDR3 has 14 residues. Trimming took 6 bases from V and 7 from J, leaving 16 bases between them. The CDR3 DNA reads TGTGCCAGCAGCCAAGACTGGACAACAAATGAGCAGTTCTTC. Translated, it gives CASSQDWTTNEQFF.

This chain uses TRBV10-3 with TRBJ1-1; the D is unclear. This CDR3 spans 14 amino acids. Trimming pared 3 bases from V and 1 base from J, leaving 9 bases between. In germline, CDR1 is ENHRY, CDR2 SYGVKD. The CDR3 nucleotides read TGTGCCATCAGTGAATTTAGAGAGAACACTGAAGCTTTCTTT. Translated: CAISEFRENTEAFF.

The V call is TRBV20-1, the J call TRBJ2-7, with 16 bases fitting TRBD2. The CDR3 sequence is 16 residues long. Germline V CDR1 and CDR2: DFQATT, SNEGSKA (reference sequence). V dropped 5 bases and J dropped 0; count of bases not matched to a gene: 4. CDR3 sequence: CSAVGTSGRDSYEQYF. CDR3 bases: TGCAGTGCTGTCGGGACTAGCGGGAGGGACTCCTACGAGCAGTACTTC.

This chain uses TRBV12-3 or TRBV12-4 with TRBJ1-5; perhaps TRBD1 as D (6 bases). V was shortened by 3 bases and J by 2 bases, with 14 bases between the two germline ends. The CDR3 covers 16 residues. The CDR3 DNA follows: TGTGCCAGCAGTTTCGACAGGCCGTGGGGCAATCAGCCCCAGCATTTT. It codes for CASSFDRPWGNQPQHF.

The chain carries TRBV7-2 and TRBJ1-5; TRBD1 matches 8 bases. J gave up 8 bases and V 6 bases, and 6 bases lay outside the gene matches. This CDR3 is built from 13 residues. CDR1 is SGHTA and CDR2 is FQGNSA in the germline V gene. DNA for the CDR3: TGTGCCAGCAGTCGGACAGGGATCGAGCCCCAGCATTTT. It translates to CASSRTGIEPQHF.

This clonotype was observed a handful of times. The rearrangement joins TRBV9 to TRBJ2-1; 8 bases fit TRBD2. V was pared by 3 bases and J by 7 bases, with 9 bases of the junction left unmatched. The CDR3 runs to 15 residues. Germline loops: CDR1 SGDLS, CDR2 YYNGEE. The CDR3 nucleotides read TGTGCCAGCAGCGCGGGGACTAGGGTGGCGAATGAGCAGTTCTTC. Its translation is CASSAGTRVANEQFF. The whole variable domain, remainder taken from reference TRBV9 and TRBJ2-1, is DSGVTQTPKHLITATGQRVTLRCSPRSGDLSVYWYQQSLDQGLQFLIQYYNGEERAKGNILERFSAQQFPDLHSELNLSSLELGDSALYFCASSAGTRVANEQFFGPGTRLTVL.

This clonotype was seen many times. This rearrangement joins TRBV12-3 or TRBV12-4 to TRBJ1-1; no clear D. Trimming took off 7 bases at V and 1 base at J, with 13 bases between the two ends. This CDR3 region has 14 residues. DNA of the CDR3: TGTGCCAGCACCCGACTGGAAGGGAACACTGAAGCTTTCTTT. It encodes CASTRLEGNTEAFF.